The 15 T cell receptor beta chains in this list originate from one sample, sequenced in a study of T-cell reconstitution after alpha-beta-depleted transplantation in children. The TCRbeta library was prepared with unique molecular identifiers. From the PCR reads, TCRdb called clonotypes with MiXCR, one entry per CDR3 protein. The top ten clones hold about 45% of a sample with hundreds of thousands of distinct CDR3 sequences, about 15% of them seen once. Source: PBMCs, mostly from graft donor cells, taken 360 days after TCRalphabeta/CD19-depleted stem cell transplant. The receptors shown here come from a male patient aged 2-15 years who had a stem cell transplant for acute lymphoblastic leukemia, so the T cells may come from the graft donor.

This clonotype has just a few counts. The chain has TRBV12-3 or TRBV12-4 and TRBJ1-1; the D is unclear. The CDR3 length is 12 residues. The V and J ends lost 7 bases and 6 bases respectively, with 12 bases between them. The DNA for the CDR3 is TGTGCCAGCACCCTGATGGGTTCTGAAGCTTTCTTT. Its protein is CASTLMGSEAFF.

This sequence joins TRBV30 and TRBJ1-5; TRBD1 matches 8 bases. V lost 3 bases to trimming and J lost 4 bases; unmatched junction nucleotides: 8. The CDR3 runs 15 residues. Germline V lookup: CDR1 GTSNPN, CDR2 SVGIG (reference sequence). The CDR3 region is CAWRNPGTGNQPQHF. DNA for the CDR3: TGTGCCTGGAGGAATCCCGGGACAGGAAATCAGCCCCAGCATTTT.

The rearrangement links TRBV6-1 to TRBJ2-7; 10 bases are a match to TRBD1. Looked up from germline, CDR1 is MNHNS and CDR2 is SASEGT. This CDR3 is 14 amino acids long. J was trimmed by 2 bases and V by 7 bases; bases with no gene match: 5. CDR3 residues: CASIMGQGPYEQYF. DNA for the CDR3: TGTGCCAGCATCATGGGACAGGGGCCCTACGAGCAGTACTTC.

Notes on this clonotype: An end of the junction differs from the germline gene, which may be a read error. The chain employs TRBV19 and TRBJ1-6; the D is unclear. Germline loops: CDR1 LNHDA, CDR2 SQIVND (reference sequence). The CDR3 spans 16 residues. The CDR3 protein is CASRIDPHTPNSPLHF. In DNA, the CDR3 is TGTGCCAGTAGGATAGACCCGCACACTCCAAATTCACCCCTCCACTTT.

J is TRBJ2-1 and V is TRBV12-3 or TRBV12-4; 13 bases agree with TRBD2. CDR3 length: 15 amino acids. Germline trimming cut 6 bases from V and 8 bases from J; bases unmatched to any gene: 7. The CDR3 region is CASRPTSGGADEQFF. The CDR3 DNA is TGTGCCAGCAGGCCAACTAGCGGGGGGGCTGATGAGCAGTTCTTC.

This clonotype was counted a few times. V is TRBV7-4 and J is TRBJ2-2; 15 bases align to TRBD2. The germline gives CDR1 SGHVT, CDR2 SQSDAQ. V lost 5 bases to trimming and J lost 4 bases; unmatched junction nucleotides: 14. This CDR3 has 20 residues. The CDR3 is CASSIGTSGGPSSGTGELFF. Here the CDR3 DNA reads TGTGCCAGCAGCATAGGGACTAGCGGGGGGCCCTCCTCGGGCACCGGGGAGCTGTTTTTT. Combining the CDR3 with reference TRBV7-4 and TRBJ2-2 gives the whole variable domain GAGVSQSPRYKVAKRGRDVALRCDSISGHVTLYWYRQTLGQGSEVLTYSQSDAQRDKSGRPSGRFSAERPERSVSTLKIQRTEQGDSAVYLCASSIGTSGGPSSGTGELFFGEGSRLTVL.

V is TRBV7-9 and J is TRBJ1-2; 7 bases line up with TRBD1. V shed 4 bases and J 3 bases; nucleotides not matched to a gene: 5. Germline CDR1 is SEHNR and CDR2 is FQNEAQ (reference sequence). The CDR3 extends over 14 amino acids. CDR3 nucleotide sequence: TGTGCCAGCAGCTCGACAGGGTGGGACTATGGCTACACCTTC. Its protein is CASSSTGWDYGYTF.

This chain uses TRBV12-3 or TRBV12-4 with TRBJ2-3; 8 nucleotides line up with TRBD2. This CDR3 region has 13 residues. V dropped 5 bases and J dropped 4; count of bases not matched to a gene: 2. The CDR3 nucleotides are TGTGCCAGCAGTAGAGCGGGAGCAGATACGCAGTATTTT. Translated: CASSRAGADTQYF.

The chain is built from TRBV29-1 and TRBJ1-1; no firm D call. V was cut by 4 bases and J by 3 bases, with 12 bases left in between. Per the germline V gene, CDR1 is SQVTM and CDR2 is ANQGSEA. CDR3 length: 13 amino acids. CDR3 residues: CSVGVGMYTEAFF. In DNA form, the CDR3 reads TGCAGCGTTGGAGTGGGGATGTACACTGAAGCTTTCTTT.

The gene calls are TRBV2 and TRBJ2-1, with a tentative D call TRBD2 (6 bases). The germline gives CDR1 SNHLY, CDR2 FYNNEI. V was trimmed by 0 bases and J by 0 bases, leaving 9 bases between them. This CDR3 contains 16 residues. CDR3 DNA sequence: TGTGCCAGCAGTGAAGCGGGGGGACTCTCCTACAATGAGCAGTTCTTC. Translated: CASSEAGGLSYNEQFF.

The chain combines TRBV15 with TRBJ1-5, with 9 positions matching TRBD1. This CDR3 region has 15 residues. V lost 6 bases to trimming and J lost 2 bases; unmatched junction nucleotides: 5. Germline V gene sequence: CDR1 LNHNV, CDR2 YYDKDF (reference sequence). The CDR3 coding sequence is TGTGCCACCAGGACAGGGGGAGGAGGCAATCAGCCCCAGCATTTT. This codes for CATRTGGGGNQPQHF.

This clonotype was seen more than once but under ten times. V is TRBV20-1 and J is TRBJ2-5; 7 bases are shared with TRBD2. The V gene end was trimmed by 3 bases and the J gene end by 3 bases; junction bases not matched to a gene: 10. The CDR3 is 15 amino acids. CDR1 and CDR2 (germline): DFQATT, SNEGSKA (reference sequence). The CDR3 DNA is TGCAGTGCTAGTTTGGCGGGGGACTTTAAAGAGACCCAGTACTTC. Protein: CSASLAGDFKETQYF.

The chain couples TRBV10-3 to TRBJ2-3; the match to TRBD2 covers 10 bases. With V trimmed by 5 bases and J by 5 bases, 4 bases remained unmatched. CDR1 ENHRY and CDR2 SYGVKD come from the germline V gene. This CDR3 has 14 amino acids. This chain's CDR3 is CAISLAGGVDTQYF. The DNA for the CDR3 is TGTGCCATCAGTTTAGCGGGAGGAGTAGATACGCAGTATTTT.

This clonotype was counted a few times. The chain uses TRBV7-9 and TRBJ1-1; maybe TRBD1 (5 bases). Germline-derived CDR1 and CDR2 are SEHNR and FQNEAQ (reference sequence). This CDR3 region has 17 residues. The V end lost 2 bases, the J end lost 7 bases, and 23 bases lay between the germline ends. Written as DNA, the CDR3 is TGTGCCAGCAGCTTACCCTCGGGGGGGAGGGGTACCGTTGAAGCTTTCTTT. Translated, it gives CASSLPSGGRGTVEAFF.

This clonotype was picked up a small number of times. The chain combines TRBV20-1 with TRBJ2-2, with D perhaps TRBD2 (7 bases). The CDR3 consists of 15 residues. V lost 6 bases and J 5 bases, leaving 19 bases between the germline ends. Per the germline V gene, CDR1 is DFQATT and CDR2 is SNEGSKA (reference sequence). The CDR3 DNA follows: TGCAGTGCCCCCGGCGGGGGCCGGGGAACCGGGGAGCTGTTTTTT. Translating it yields CSAPGGGRGTGELFF.